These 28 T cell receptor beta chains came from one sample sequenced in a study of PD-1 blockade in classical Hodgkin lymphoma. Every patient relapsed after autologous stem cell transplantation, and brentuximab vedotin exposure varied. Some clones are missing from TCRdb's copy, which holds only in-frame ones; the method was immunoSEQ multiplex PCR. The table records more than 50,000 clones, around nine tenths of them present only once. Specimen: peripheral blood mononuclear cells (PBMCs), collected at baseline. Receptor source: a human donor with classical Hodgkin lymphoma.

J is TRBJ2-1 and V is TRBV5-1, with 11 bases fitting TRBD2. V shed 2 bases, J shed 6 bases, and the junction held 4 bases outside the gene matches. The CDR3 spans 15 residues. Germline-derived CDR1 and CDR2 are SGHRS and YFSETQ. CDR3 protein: CASSFLAGGPNEQFF. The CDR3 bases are TGCGCCAGCAGCTTCCTAGCGGGAGGTCCCAATGAGCAGTTCTTC.

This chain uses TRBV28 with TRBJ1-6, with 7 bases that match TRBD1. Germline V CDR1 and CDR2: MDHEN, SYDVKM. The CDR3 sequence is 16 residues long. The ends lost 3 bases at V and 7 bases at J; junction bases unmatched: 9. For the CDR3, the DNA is TGTGCCAGCAGTTTCCCCGTCAGGGGGAGGAATTCACCCCTCCACTTT. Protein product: CASSFPVRGRNSPLHF.

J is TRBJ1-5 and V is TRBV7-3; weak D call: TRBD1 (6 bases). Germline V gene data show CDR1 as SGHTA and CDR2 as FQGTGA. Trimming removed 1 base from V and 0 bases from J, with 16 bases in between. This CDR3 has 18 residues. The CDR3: CASSLSPDSLNSNQPQHF. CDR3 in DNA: TGTGCCAGCAGCTTAAGCCCGGACAGTCTAAATAGCAATCAGCCCCAGCATTTT.

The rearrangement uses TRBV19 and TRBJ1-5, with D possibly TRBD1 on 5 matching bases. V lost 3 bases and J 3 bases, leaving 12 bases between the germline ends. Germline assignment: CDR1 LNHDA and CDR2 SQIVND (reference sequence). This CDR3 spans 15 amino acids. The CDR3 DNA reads TGTGCCAGTAGTATTAAGGGGCTTGACAATCAGCCCCAGCATTTT. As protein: CASSIKGLDNQPQHF.

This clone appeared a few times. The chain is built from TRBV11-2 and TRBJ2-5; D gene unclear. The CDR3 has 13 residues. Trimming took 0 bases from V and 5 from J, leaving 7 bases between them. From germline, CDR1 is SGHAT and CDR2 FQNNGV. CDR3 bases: TGTGCCAGCAGCTTAGAGCGCAGGGAGACCCAGTACTTC. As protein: CASSLERRETQYF.

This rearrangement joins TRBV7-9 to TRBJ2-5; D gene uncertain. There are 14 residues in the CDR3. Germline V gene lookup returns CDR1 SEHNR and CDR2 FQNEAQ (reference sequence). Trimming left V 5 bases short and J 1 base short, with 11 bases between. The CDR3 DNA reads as TGTGCCAGCAGCCCTACCCCCCTCCAAGAGACCCAGTACTTC. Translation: CASSPTPLQETQYF.

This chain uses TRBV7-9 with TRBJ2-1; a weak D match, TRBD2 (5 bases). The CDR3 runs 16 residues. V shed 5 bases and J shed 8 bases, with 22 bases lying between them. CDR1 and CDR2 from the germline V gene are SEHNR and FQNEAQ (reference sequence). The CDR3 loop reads CASSPPAGLAPYEQFF. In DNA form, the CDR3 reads TGTGCCAGCAGCCCCCCCGCGGGCCTAGCTCCCTATGAGCAGTTCTTC.

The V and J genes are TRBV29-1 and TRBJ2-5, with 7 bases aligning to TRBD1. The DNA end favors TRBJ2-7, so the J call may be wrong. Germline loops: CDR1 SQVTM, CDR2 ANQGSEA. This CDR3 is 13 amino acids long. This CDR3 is CSVVGQVNYEQYF. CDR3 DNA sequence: TGCAGCGTCGTTGGACAGGTGAATTACGAGCAGTACTTC.

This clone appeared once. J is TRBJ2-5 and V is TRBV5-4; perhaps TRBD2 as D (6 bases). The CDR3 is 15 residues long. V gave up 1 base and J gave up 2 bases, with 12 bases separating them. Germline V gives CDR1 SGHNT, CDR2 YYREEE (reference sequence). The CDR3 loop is CASSLWGEAQETQYF. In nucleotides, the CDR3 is TGTGCCAGCAGCTTGTGGGGGGAGGCGCAAGAGACCCAGTACTTC.

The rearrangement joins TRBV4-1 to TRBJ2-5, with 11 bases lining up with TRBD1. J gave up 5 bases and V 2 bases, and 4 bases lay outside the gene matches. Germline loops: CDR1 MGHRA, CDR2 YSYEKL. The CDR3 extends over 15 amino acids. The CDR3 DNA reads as TGCGCCAGCAGCCAAAGGACAGGGGGCCTGGAGACCCAGTACTTC. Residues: CASSQRTGGLETQYF.

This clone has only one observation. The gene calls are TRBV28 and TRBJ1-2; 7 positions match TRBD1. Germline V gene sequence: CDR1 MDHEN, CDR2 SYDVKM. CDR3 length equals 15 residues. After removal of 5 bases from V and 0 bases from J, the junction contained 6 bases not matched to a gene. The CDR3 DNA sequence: TGTGCCAGCAGTAACACAGGGGCGACTAACTATGGCTACACCTTC. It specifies CASSNTGATNYGYTF.

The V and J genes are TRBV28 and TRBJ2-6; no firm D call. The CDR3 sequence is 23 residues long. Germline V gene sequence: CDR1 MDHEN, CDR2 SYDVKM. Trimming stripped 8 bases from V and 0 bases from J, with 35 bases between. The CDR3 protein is CASSTMGRFTPSPESSGANVLTF. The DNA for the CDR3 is TGTGCCAGCTCAACTATGGGCCGATTCACCCCTTCACCCGAGAGCTCTGGGGCCAACGTCCTGACTTTC.

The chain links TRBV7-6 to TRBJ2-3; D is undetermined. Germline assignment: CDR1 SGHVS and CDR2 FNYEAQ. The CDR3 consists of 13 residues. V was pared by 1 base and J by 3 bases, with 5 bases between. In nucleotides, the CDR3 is TGTGCCAGCAGCTTAGGGATTACAGATACGCAGTATTTT. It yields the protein CASSLGITDTQYF.

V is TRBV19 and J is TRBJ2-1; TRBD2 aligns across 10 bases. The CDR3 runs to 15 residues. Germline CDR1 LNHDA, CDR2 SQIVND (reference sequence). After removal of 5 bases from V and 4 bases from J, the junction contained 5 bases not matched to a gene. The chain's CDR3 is CASSWLAGVYNEQFF. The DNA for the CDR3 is TGTGCCAGTAGTTGGCTAGCGGGAGTTTACAATGAGCAGTTCTTC.

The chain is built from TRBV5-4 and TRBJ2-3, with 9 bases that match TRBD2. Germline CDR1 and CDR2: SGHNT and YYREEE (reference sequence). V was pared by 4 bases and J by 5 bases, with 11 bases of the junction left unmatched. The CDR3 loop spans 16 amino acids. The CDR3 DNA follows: TGTGCCAGCAGCCGGGGCTTAGCGGGAGTGGGAGATACGCAGTATTTT. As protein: CASSRGLAGVGDTQYF.

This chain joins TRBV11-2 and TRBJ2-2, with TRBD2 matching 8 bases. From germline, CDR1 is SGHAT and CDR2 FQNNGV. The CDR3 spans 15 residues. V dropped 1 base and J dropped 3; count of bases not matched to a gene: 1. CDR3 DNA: TGTGCCAGCAGCTTAGTAGCGGGGTACACCGGGGAGCTGTTTTTT. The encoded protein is CASSLVAGYTGELFF.

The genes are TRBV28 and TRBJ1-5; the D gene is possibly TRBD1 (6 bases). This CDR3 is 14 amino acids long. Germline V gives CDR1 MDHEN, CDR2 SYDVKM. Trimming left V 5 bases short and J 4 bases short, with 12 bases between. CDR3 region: CASSIIQGNQPQHF. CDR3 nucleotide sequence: TGTGCCAGCAGTATCATTCAGGGGAATCAGCCCCAGCATTTT.

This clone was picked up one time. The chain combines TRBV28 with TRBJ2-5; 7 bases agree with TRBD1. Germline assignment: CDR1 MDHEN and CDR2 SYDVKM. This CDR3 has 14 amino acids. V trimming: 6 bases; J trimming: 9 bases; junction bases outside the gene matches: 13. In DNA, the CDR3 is TGTGCCAGCAGCCCGGGACAGAGGGTTAGGGCCCAGTACTTC. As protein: CASSPGQRVRAQYF. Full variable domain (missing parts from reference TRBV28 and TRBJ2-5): DVKVTQSSRYLVKRTGEKVFLECVQDMDHENMFWYRQDPGLGLRLIYFSYDVKMKEKGDIPEGYSVSREKKERFSLILESASTNQTSMYLCASSPGQRVRAQYFGPGTRLLVL.

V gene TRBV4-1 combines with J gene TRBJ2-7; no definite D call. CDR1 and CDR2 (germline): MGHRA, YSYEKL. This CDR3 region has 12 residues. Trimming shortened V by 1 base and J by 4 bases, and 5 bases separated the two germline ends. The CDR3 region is CASSQGGYEQYF. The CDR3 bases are TGCGCCAGCAGCCAAGGGGGTTACGAGCAGTACTTC.

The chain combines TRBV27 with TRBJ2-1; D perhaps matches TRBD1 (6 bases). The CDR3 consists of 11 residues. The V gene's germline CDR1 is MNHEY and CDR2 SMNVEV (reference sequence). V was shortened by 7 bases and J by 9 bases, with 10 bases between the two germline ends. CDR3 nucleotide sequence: TGTGCCAGCACCCAGGGGTTTGAGCAGTTCTTC. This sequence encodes CASTQGFEQFF.

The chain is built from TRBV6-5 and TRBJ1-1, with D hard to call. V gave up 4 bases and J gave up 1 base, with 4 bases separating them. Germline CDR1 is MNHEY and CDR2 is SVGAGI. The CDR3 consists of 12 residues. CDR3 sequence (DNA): TGTGCCAGCAGTTCGGGGAACACTGAAGCTTTCTTT. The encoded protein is CASSSGNTEAFF.

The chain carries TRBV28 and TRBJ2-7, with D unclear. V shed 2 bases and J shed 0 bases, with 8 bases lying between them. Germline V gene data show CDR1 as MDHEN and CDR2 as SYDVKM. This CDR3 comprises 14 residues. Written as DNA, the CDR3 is TGTGCCAGCAGTTTACGGGCCGTCTCCTACGAGCAGTACTTC. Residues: CASSLRAVSYEQYF.

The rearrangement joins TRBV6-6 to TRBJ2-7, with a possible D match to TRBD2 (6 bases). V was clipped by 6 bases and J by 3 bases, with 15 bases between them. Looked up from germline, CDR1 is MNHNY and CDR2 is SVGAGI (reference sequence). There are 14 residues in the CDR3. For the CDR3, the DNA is TGTGCCAGCAGATGGGGGACTGGAGACTACGAGCAGTACTTC. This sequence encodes CASRWGTGDYEQYF.

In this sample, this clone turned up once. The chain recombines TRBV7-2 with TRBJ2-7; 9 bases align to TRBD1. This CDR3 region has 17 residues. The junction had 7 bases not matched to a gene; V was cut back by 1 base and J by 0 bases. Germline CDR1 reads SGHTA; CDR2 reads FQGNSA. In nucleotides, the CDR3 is TGTGCCAGCAGCTTAGTTGGGACAGGGCCTTTCTCCTACGAGCAGTACTTC. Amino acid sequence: CASSLVGTGPFSYEQYF.

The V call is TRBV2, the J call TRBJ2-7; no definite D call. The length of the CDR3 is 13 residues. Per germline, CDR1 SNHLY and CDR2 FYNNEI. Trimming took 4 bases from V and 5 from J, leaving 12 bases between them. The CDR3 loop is CASSGPNSNEQYF. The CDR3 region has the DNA TGTGCCAGCAGTGGGCCTAACAGTAACGAGCAGTACTTC.

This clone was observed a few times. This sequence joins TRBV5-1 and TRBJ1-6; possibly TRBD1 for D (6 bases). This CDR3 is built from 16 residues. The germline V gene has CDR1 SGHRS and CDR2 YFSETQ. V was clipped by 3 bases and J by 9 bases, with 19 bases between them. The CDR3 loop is CASSSLPPGTPSPLHF. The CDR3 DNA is TGCGCCAGCAGCTCTCTCCCTCCGGGGACACCTTCACCCCTCCACTTT.

DNA for the CDR3: TGTGCCAGTAGTATGGGAGGGGCAGATGAAGCTTTCTTT. Its protein product is CASSMGGADEAFF. The chain carries TRBV19 and TRBJ1-1; tentatively, D is TRBD1 (5 bases). The length of the CDR3 is 13 residues. Germline loops: CDR1 LNHDA, CDR2 SQIVND (reference sequence). V was trimmed by 3 bases and J by 7 bases, leaving 12 bases between them.

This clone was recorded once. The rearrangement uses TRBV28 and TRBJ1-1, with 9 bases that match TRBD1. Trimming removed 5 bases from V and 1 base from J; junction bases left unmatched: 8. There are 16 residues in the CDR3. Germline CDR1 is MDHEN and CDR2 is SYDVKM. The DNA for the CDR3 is TGTGCCAGCAGTCCCCCACAGGGGGCGTGGAACACTGAAGCTTTCTTT. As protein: CASSPPQGAWNTEAFF.